This T cell receptor beta chain comes out of a study of technical replicates of blood from four donors. Germline V lookup: CDR1 SGHRS, CDR2 YFSETQ. The trim removed 5 bases at V and 4 bases at J, leaving 9 bases unmatched. This CDR3 has 15 residues. TCRdb keeps only in-frame clones here, not all; method: immunoSEQ multiplex PCR. The table has roughly 79,000 clones, almost 96% seen once. Sample: T cells isolated from PBMCs. The chain couples TRBV5-1 to TRBJ2-7; TRBD1 agrees at 10 bases. The TCR was taken from a human donor in good health. CDR3 in DNA: TGCGCCAGCAGGCCTAGCCGGGACAGGGGTTACGAGCAGTACTTC. As protein: CASRPSRDRGYEQYF.